The 10 T cell receptor beta chains presented below share a single source sample, sequenced in a study of cytomegalovirus exposure and HLA in healthy donors. Amplification used 60 Vbeta primers and 13 Jbeta primers. Clones were sequenced by immunoSEQ multiplex PCR, and TCRdb holds only the in-frame ones, with some missing. The table shows under 200,000 clones, with more than 75% occurring only once. The sequencing sample was made of PBMCs. The source of these receptors is a male donor in good health and CMV-seropositive.

The chain couples TRBV18 to TRBJ2-2, with 7 bases that match TRBD1. The CDR3 is 15 residues long. The ends lost 3 bases at V and 0 bases at J; junction bases unmatched: 1. Germline lookup yields CDR1 KGHSH and CDR2 LQKENI. CDR3 protein: CASSPGTANTGELFF. The CDR3 region has the DNA TGTGCCAGCTCACCGGGGACAGCGAACACCGGGGAGCTGTTTTTT.

This chain connects TRBV19 to TRBJ1-1; a weak D match, TRBD1 (5 bases). The CDR3 loop spans 16 amino acids. Germline-derived CDR1 and CDR2 are LNHDA and SQIVND (reference sequence). Trimming removed 2 bases from V and 5 bases from J, with 18 bases in between. The CDR3 DNA follows: TGTGCCAGTAGTATAATGCCAGGGACGGCGGGGACTGAAGCTTTCTTT. Protein: CASSIMPGTAGTEAFF.

The gene calls are TRBV7-7 and TRBJ2-2; 12 bases are a match to TRBD1. Looked up from germline, CDR1 is SSHAT and CDR2 is FNYEAQ (reference sequence). The CDR3 is 17 amino acids. The ends lost 3 bases at V and 4 bases at J; junction bases unmatched: 6. Here the CDR3 reads CASSLETGQGATGELFF. DNA for the CDR3: TGTGCCAGCAGCTTGGAGACGGGACAGGGGGCCACCGGGGAGCTGTTTTTT.

The chain has TRBV25-1 and TRBJ2-1; 8 bases map to TRBD2. After removal of 4 bases from V and 3 bases from J, the junction contained 5 bases not matched to a gene. The germline gives CDR1 MGHDK, CDR2 SYGVNS. The CDR3 has 15 residues. This CDR3 reads CASSGSGSFYNEQFF. The CDR3 coding sequence is TGTGCCAGCAGTGGCAGCGGGAGCTTCTACAATGAGCAGTTCTTC.

This rearrangement joins TRBV21-1 to TRBJ2-1; no check of the table's D call, TRBD1, against the DNA was made. TRBV21-1 corresponds to a pseudogene. CDR3 length: 15 residues. The CDR3 sequence: CASSKAPQSYNEQFF. CDR3 nucleotide sequence: TGTGCCAGCAGCAAAGCGCCCCAGTCCTACAATGAGCAGTTCTTC.

Points on this clone: The sample carries other DNA sequences with the same CDR3. DNA for the CDR3: TGTGCCAGCTCACCCGGGCTAGATGGCGGGAGTGTCGCAGATACGCAGTATTTT. Translating it yields CASSPGLDGGSVADTQYF. The chain joins TRBV18 to TRBJ2-3; TRBD2 agrees at 7 bases. Unmatched junction bases numbered 16, after V lost 3 bases and J lost 4 bases. The germline V gene encodes CDR1 KGHSH and CDR2 LQKENI. This CDR3 has 18 amino acids.

This sequence joins TRBV9 and TRBJ2-2; the D is unclear. Trimming pared 1 base from V and 6 bases from J, leaving 7 bases between. This CDR3 has 13 residues. The germline V gene has CDR1 SGDLS and CDR2 YYNGEE. The CDR3 DNA reads TGTGCCAGCAGCGTATTGTATGCCGGGGAGCTGTTTTTT. This sequence encodes CASSVLYAGELFF.

This chain connects TRBV6-5 to TRBJ1-1; TRBD1 is a possible D gene (5 bases). The CDR3 has 12 residues. Trimming took off 7 bases at V and 1 base at J, with 7 bases between the two ends. The V gene's germline CDR1 is MNHEY and CDR2 SVGAGI. The CDR3 nucleotides are TGTGCCAGCAAAAGGGGGAACACTGAAGCTTTCTTT. Its protein product is CASKRGNTEAFF.

This chain connects TRBV6-5 to TRBJ2-7; maybe TRBD2 (5 bases). The CDR3 spans 12 residues. V lost 6 bases to trimming and J lost 1 base, with 7 bases between them. The germline V gene encodes CDR1 MNHEY and CDR2 SVGAGI. CDR3 region: CASRTTSYEQYF. The CDR3 region has the DNA TGTGCCAGCAGGACTACGTCCTACGAGCAGTACTTC.

V usage is TRBV20-1 and J usage is TRBJ2-7; D is possibly TRBD1 (6 bases). Trimming left V 7 bases short and J 3 bases short, with 10 bases between. The CDR3 totals 11 residues. Germline V gene sequence: CDR1 DFQATT, CDR2 SNEGSKA (reference sequence). CDR3 protein: CSVTDSYEQYF. The CDR3 DNA is TGCAGTGTTACGGACAGCTACGAGCAGTACTTC.